These T cell receptor beta chains were read from a single sample in a study of PD-1 blockade in classical Hodgkin lymphoma. Profiled with immunoSEQ multiplex PCR; TCRdb holds only in-frame clones, not every one. The sample consists of tens of thousands of clones, 75% to 90% of them appearing once. Sequences were derived from CD4+ T cells from blood, sampled before the fourth cycle of nivolumab. The receptor set was obtained from a human donor with classical Hodgkin lymphoma. Each CDR3 is given with its conserved first and last residue. D genes are given only for firm matches. The size of a clone is reported for some rows only, either as once, few or many, or as a class for expanded clones.

V	size	length	J	D	CDR3	DNA
TRBV7-8	.	16	TRBJ2-1	TRBD1	CASSFLGQGFRNEQFF	TGTGCCAGCAGCTTCCTAGGACAGGGGTTCCGCAATGAGCAGTTCTTC
TRBV30	.	14	TRBJ1-6	.	CAWNNLAGDSPLHF	TGTGCCTGGAATAATTTAGCGGGGGATTCACCCCTCCACTTT
TRBV12-5	.	13	TRBJ1-6	TRBD1	CASGGQGVTPLHF	TGTGCTAGTGGGGGACAGGGGGTGACACCCCTCCACTTT
TRBV5-1	.	13	TRBJ2-5	.	CASSLDPTATQYF	TGCGCCAGCAGCTTGGACCCGACGGCGACCCAGTACTTC
TRBV7-9	.	14	TRBJ1-1	TRBD1	CASSPQGLGTEAFF	TGTGCCAGCAGCCCACAGGGGTTGGGCACTGAAGCTTTCTTT
TRBV4-3	.	15	TRBJ1-2	TRBD1	CASSQGLDRDDGYTF	TGCGCCAGCAGCCAAGGGTTGGACAGGGACGATGGCTACACCTTC
TRBV5-5	.	12	TRBJ1-1	.	CASSPGFTEAFF	TGTGCCAGCAGCCCTGGGTTCACTGAAGCTTTCTTT
TRBV19	.	12	TRBJ1-5	.	CASSEFGQPQHF	TGTGCCAGTAGTGAGTTTGGCCAGCCCCAGCATTTT
TRBV5-8	.	14	TRBJ2-7	.	CASSLEGGQGEQYF	TGTGCCAGCAGCTTGGAGGGGGGTCAGGGCGAGCAGTACTTC
TRBV6-5	few	13	TRBJ1-1	.	CASSTEPNTEAFF	TGTGCCAGCTCTACCGAGCCGAACACTGAAGCTTTCTTT
TRBV2	.	14	TRBJ1-1	.	CASSGRQMNTEAFF	TGTGCCAGCAGTGGCAGACAGATGAACACTGAAGCTTTCTTT
TRBV19	.	13	TRBJ2-7	.	CASSIVGEREQYF	TGTGCCAGTAGTATAGTGGGGGAGCGCGAGCAGTACTTC
TRBV9	.	16	TRBJ2-1	TRBD2	CASSPSTGLASSEQFF	TGTGCCAGCAGCCCCTCTACGGGACTAGCGTCGAGTGAGCAGTTCTTC
TRBV6-5	.	15	TRBJ2-2	.	CASSYTGIYTGELFF	TGTGCCAGCAGTTACACGGGCATCTACACCGGGGAGCTGTTTTTT
TRBV11-3	.	19	TRBJ2-6	TRBD2	CASSSWTSGGATGANVLTF	TGTGCCAGCAGCTCCTGGACTAGCGGGGGGGCTACTGGGGCCAACGTCCTGACTTTC
TRBV18	.	16	TRBJ2-3	.	CASSPDEGGGTDTQYF	TGTGCCAGCTCACCCGACGAGGGGGGGGGCACAGATACGCAGTATTTT
TRBV5-1	.	13	TRBJ2-4	.	CASSLEAKNIQYF	TGCGCCAGCAGCTTAGAAGCCAAAAACATTCAGTACTTC
TRBV28	.	17	TRBJ2-1	TRBD2	CATTSGGLPSSYNEQFF	TGTGCCACAACTAGCGGGGGGCTACCAAGCTCCTACAATGAGCAGTTCTTC
TRBV11-3	.	12	TRBJ1-1	.	CASSLTERVAFF	TGTGCCAGCAGCTTAACGGAACGAGTAGCTTTCTTT
TRBV7-9	.	14	TRBJ2-7	.	CASSLSGDSYEQYF	TGTGCCAGCAGCTTATCTGGAGACAGCTACGAGCAGTACTTC
TRBV5-1	.	18	TRBJ2-3	TRBD1	CASSFGVPLGQGTDTQYF	TGCGCCAGCAGCTTCGGGGTTCCCCTGGGACAGGGCACAGATACGCAGTATTTT
TRBV5-1	.	14	TRBJ2-3	.	CASKEATSTDTQYF	TGCGCCAGCAAGGAAGCAACTAGCACAGATACGCAGTATTTT
TRBV10-3	.	15	TRBJ1-2	TRBD1	CAISLDTGGGYGYTF	TGTGCCATCAGCCTCGATACAGGGGGGGGCTATGGCTACACCTTC
TRBV4-2	.	14	TRBJ2-3	.	CASSQTLGSPTQYF	TGTGCCAGCAGCCAGACCTTGGGGAGCCCAACGCAGTATTTT
TRBV7-9	.	18	TRBJ1-6	.	CASSSGVGGATDNSPLHF	TGTGCCAGCAGCTCAGGGGTGGGGGGCGCGACGGATAATTCACCCCTCCACTTT
TRBV7-3	few	14	TRBJ1-5	.	CASSTGVGGQPQHF	TGTGCCAGCAGCACCGGTGTTGGGGGGCAGCCCCAGCATTTT